The clone carrying this T cell receptor (beta chain) was detected once. These data originate in a study of blood T cell repertoires in COVID-19. The table came from immunoSEQ multiplex PCR; TCRdb's copy has only in-frame clones and leaves some out. There are hundreds of thousands of clones in the sample; more than 80% occur only once, and less than 2.5% lies in the top ten. The CDR3 has 16 residues. Germline V gene lookup returns CDR1 GTSNPN and CDR2 SVGIG (reference sequence). V was pared by 2 bases and J by 2 bases, with 9 bases of the junction left unmatched. Sequencing used PBMCs or T cells enriched from blood (not recorded which). The receptor comes from a woman in her late teens or twenties who had recovered from COVID-19. This rearrangement joins TRBV30 to TRBJ2-7; 10 bases are shared with TRBD2. This CDR3 is CAWSFPSGGSTYEQYF. The CDR3 DNA sequence: TGTGCCTGGAGTTTCCCTAGCGGGGGCTCTACCTACGAGCAGTACTTC.